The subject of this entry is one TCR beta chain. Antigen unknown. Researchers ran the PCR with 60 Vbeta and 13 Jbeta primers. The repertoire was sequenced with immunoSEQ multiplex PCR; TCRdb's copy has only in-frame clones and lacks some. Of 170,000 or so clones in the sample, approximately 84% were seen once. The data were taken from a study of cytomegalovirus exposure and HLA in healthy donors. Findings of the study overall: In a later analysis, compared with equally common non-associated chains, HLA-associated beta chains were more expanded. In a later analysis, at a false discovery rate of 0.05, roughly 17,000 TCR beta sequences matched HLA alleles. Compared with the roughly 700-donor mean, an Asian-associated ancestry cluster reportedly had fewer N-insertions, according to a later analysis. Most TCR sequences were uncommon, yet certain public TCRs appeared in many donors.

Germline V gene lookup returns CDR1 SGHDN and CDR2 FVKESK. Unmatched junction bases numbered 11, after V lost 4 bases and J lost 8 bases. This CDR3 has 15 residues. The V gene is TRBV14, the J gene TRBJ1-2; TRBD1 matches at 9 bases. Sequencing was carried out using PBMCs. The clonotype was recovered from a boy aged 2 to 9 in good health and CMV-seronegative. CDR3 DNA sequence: TGTGCCAGCAGCCCCTTCACCGGGACAGGGTACGGCTACACCTTC. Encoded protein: CASSPFTGTGYGYTF.